This record covers a single TCR beta chain. Its specific antigen is unknown. No base qualities exist here, and no much larger clone lies one base off it. In the prospective study, participants were about 18 to 100 years old, resided in around 25 geographic areas of the United States, and were enrolled through a virtual design. Cohort assignment in the prospective study relied on participant-reported clinical history from a screening survey and a study questionnaire. In the prospective study, whole blood, serum and a nasopharyngeal or oropharyngeal swab were collected from each participant by mobile phlebotomists. Additional blood draws and questionnaires over an approximately 2-month period could optionally be provided by prospective study participants. Prospective study blood samples were shipped either frozen or at room temperature before DNA extraction. CDR1 and CDR2 (LGHNA, YSLEER) derive from the germline V gene. At the junction V is shortened by 1 base and J by 5 bases; bases outside the gene matches: 10. Taken from cysteine to phenylalanine, the CDR3 has 18 residues. The read is trimmed to its CDR3 DNA, 54 bases read in frame from base 1.

TCRbeta CDR3 regions were amplified from genomic DNA using the immunoSEQ Assay, a bias-controlled multiplex PCR. Turning to the authors' computational methods: The number of nucleated cells in each sample was estimated from the amplification of reference gene primers within the assay. To quantify the absolute abundance of each unique TCRbeta CDR3 rearrangement, sequence reads were collapsed and filtered. For each sample, productive Simpson clonality was calculated as the square root of Simpson's diversity index across productive rearrangements. Entries here come from immuneACCESS through TCRdb and include only in-frame sequences with V and J called. Some clones fail to appear in such tables; in the studies checked, an unresolved V gene covers under half of the shortfall, and the cause of the remainder is unknown. Clonal size and the V and J genes are those of that table, whereas D and trimming came from the DNA. The sample table lists under 200,000 clones, approximately 82% of them with a count of one. The ten largest clones add up to less than 5.5% of the sample.

This specimen belongs to a study of blood T cell repertoires in COVID-19 (TCRdb year 2020). With regard to the full study: The collaborator samples originated in the United States, Italy and Spain and spanned the acute and convalescent phases of COVID-19. The prospective study material was composed of cDNA or gDNA derived from T cells, B-cell-depleted T cells, or PBMCs. Deeply sampled blood TCRbeta repertoires from subjects exposed to, actively infected with, or recovered from COVID-19 were included in the dataset. The repertoires were released in a freely available public database meant as a resource for research on the immune response to SARS-CoV-2. The samples were drawn from the first 160 participants of the ongoing ImmuneRACE study and from over a thousand subjects provided by 6 global collaborators. The sample metadata nearly always contained a de-identified subject ID, COVID-19 status, age in years and sex. Where HLA class I and class II types were available, the types were taken from metadata supplied by the sample provider, not from assay-based typing.

Broader findings and caveats from the paper: The amount of clinical and demographic metadata varied by source and participant and was provided uncurated.

The receptor was derived from a woman in her sixties with acute COVID-19. Recombination connected TRBV4-3 to TRBJ2-2; 10 of the junction bases match TRBD2. Sequenced material: PBMCs or T cells enriched from blood (not recorded which). The DNA sequence follows: TGCGCCAGCAGCCAAGGCTCAGCGGGGGGGCCACGGACCGGGGAGCTGTTTTTT. The resulting protein is CASSQGSAGGPRTGELFF.